Shown below are 18 T cell receptor beta chains from a single sample sequenced in a study of spatial heterogeneity in lung cancer. TCRdb re-called the 5' RACE reads with MiXCR, one entry per CDR3 protein. The sample lists 40,000 or so distinct CDR3 sequences; less than 6.5% were seen once. Regarding time point: sample taken at primary tumor resection. Sequenced material: PBMCs, taken at surgery. The receptor source for this set is a female donor with early-stage non-small cell lung cancer.

V gene TRBV5-1 combines with J gene TRBJ2-6; 9 positions agree with TRBD1. Per germline, CDR1 SGHRS and CDR2 YFSETQ. The CDR3 runs to 18 residues. V shed 4 bases and J 4 bases; nucleotides not matched to a gene: 12. Here the CDR3 DNA reads TGCGCCAGCAGCCCGCGGACAGGGGCCCCGGGAGGGGCCAACGTCCTGACTTTC. This sequence encodes CASSPRTGAPGGANVLTF.

This clonotype was observed at least ten times. V and J are TRBV6-4 and TRBJ2-6, with D possibly being TRBD1 (5 bases). Germline lookup yields CDR1 MRHNA and CDR2 SNTAGT. V lost 2 bases, J lost 1 base, and 6 bases lay in between. This CDR3 has 15 amino acids. The CDR3 region has the DNA TGTGCCAGCAGTGACGCAGGGTCTGGGGCCAACGTCCTGACTTTC. Encoded protein: CASSDAGSGANVLTF.

The sample holds a few counts of this clonotype. The gene calls are TRBV9 and TRBJ1-1; no clear D. The CDR3 is 14 residues long. The germline gives CDR1 SGDLS, CDR2 YYNGEE. Trimming took 2 bases from V and 3 from J, leaving 11 bases between them. The CDR3 loop is CASSVQQGDTEAFF. The CDR3 bases are TGTGCCAGCAGCGTCCAACAAGGCGACACTGAAGCTTTCTTT. The full variable domain, its missing parts supplied by reference TRBV9 and TRBJ1-1, is DSGVTQTPKHLITATGQRVTLRCSPRSGDLSVYWYQQSLDQGLQFLIQYYNGEERAKGNILERFSAQQFPDLHSELNLSSLELGDSALYFCASSVQQGDTEAFFGQGTRLTVV.

This clonotype was observed many times. This chain connects TRBV6-6 to TRBJ2-5; 11 nucleotides line up with TRBD1. The CDR3 covers 15 residues. The germline V gene has CDR1 MNHNY and CDR2 SVGAGI (reference sequence). The V gene end was trimmed by 7 bases and the J gene end by 3 bases; junction bases not matched to a gene: 7. The CDR3 coding sequence is TGTGCCAGCACCCAACCGGGACAGGGGGAAGAGACCCAGTACTTC. It specifies CASTQPGQGEETQYF.

The chain links TRBV7-6 to TRBJ2-1; D ambiguous. Germline V CDR1 and CDR2: SGHVS, FNYEAQ. The CDR3 contains 12 residues. The germline V and J ends were trimmed by 4 bases and 11 bases, with 12 bases remaining between them. CDR3 sequence: CASSSDQEKQFF. Written as DNA, the CDR3 is TGTGCCAGCAGCTCCGATCAGGAGAAGCAGTTCTTC.

By share of the sample, this clonotype is medium-sized. This CDR3 reads CASSLAPSGGAYNEQFF. CDR3 DNA: TGTGCCAGCAGCTTAGCCCCTAGCGGGGGGGCCTACAATGAGCAGTTCTTC. The chain joins TRBV7-2 to TRBJ2-1; TRBD2 matches 12 bases. Germline trimming cut 0 bases from V and 2 bases from J; bases unmatched to any gene: 2. Germline V gene sequence: CDR1 SGHTA, CDR2 FQGNSA. This CDR3 is built from 17 residues.

Judged by abundance, this clonotype is medium-sized. The CDR3 spells CASSLIDNQPQHF. The CDR3 nucleotides read TGTGCCAGCAGCTTGATTGACAATCAGCCCCAGCATTTT. The chain joins TRBV7-2 to TRBJ1-5; D ambiguous. Germline CDR1 SGHTA, CDR2 FQGNSA. This CDR3 comprises 13 residues. Between the trimmed V and J ends, which lost 3 bases and 3 bases, there was a span of 6 bases. Full variable domain (missing parts from reference TRBV7-2 and TRBJ1-5): GAGVSQSPSNKVTEKGKDVELRCDPISGHTALYWYRQSLGQGLEFLIYFQGNSAPDKSGLPSDRFSAERTGGSVSTLTIQRTQQEDSAVYLCASSLIDNQPQHFGDGTRLSIL.

This clonotype was seen at least ten times. This sequence joins TRBV28 and TRBJ2-7; tentatively, D is TRBD1 (6 bases). Trimming stripped 1 base from V and 2 bases from J, with 9 bases between. The CDR3 runs 14 residues. The germline CDR1 and CDR2 sequences are MDHEN and SYDVKM. The CDR3 DNA is TGTGCCAGCAGTTTATACAGGGCCACCTACGAGCAGTACTTC. As protein: CASSLYRATYEQYF.

In this sample, this clonotype turned up many times. The CDR3 nucleotides are TGTGCCAGCTGGGCGGGACTAACAAGCACAGATACGCAGTATTTT. Amino acids: CASWAGLTSTDTQYF. This chain links TRBV7-2 with TRBJ2-3, with 7 bases aligning to TRBD2. The CDR3 runs to 15 residues. Per germline, CDR1 SGHTA and CDR2 FQGNSA. V trimming: 8 bases; J trimming: 0 bases; junction bases outside the gene matches: 8.

This clonotype was observed a few times. V usage is TRBV9 and J usage is TRBJ2-3, with D possibly being TRBD2 (7 bases). This CDR3 contains 16 residues. Germline values: CDR1 SGDLS, CDR2 YYNGEE. Trimming shortened V by 4 bases and J by 2 bases, and 17 bases separated the two germline ends. The CDR3 is CASSPGRGATTDTQYF. The CDR3 nucleotides are TGTGCCAGCAGCCCCGGACGGGGGGCCACCACAGATACGCAGTATTTT.

This clonotype was observed many times. This chain connects TRBV29-1 to TRBJ2-5, with unresolved D. CDR1 and CDR2 from the germline V gene are SQVTM and ANQGSEA. The CDR3 spans 12 residues. V lost 6 bases to trimming and J lost 1 base, with 9 bases between them. CDR3 loop: CSVASSQETQYF. Written as DNA, the CDR3 is TGCAGCGTCGCATCTAGCCAAGAGACCCAGTACTTC.

The rearrangement links TRBV7-9 to TRBJ2-2; D possibly corresponds to TRBD1 (6 bases). The germline gives CDR1 SEHNR, CDR2 FQNEAQ (reference sequence). The CDR3 consists of 17 residues. V was pared by 7 bases and J by 1 base, with 19 bases between. CDR3 protein: CASTPRGSTLNTGELFF. CDR3 sequence (DNA): TGTGCCAGCACCCCCAGGGGATCAACCTTGAACACCGGGGAGCTGTTTTTT. The whole variable domain, filled in from reference TRBV7-9 and TRBJ2-2, reads DTGVSQNPRHKITKRGQNVTFRCDPISEHNRLYWYRQTLGQGPEFLTYFQNEAQLEKSRLLSDRFSAERPKGSFSTLEIQRTEQGDSAMYLCASTPRGSTLNTGELFFGEGSRLTVL.

In its sample, this clonotype was seen a few times. The chain joins TRBV7-9 to TRBJ2-7, with 9 bases fitting TRBD1. This CDR3 spans 18 amino acids. The germline gives CDR1 SEHNR, CDR2 FQNEAQ (reference sequence). Germline trimming cut 3 bases from V and 0 bases from J; bases unmatched to any gene: 12. The CDR3 loop is CASSFSGTGRVISYEQYF. The CDR3 DNA is TGTGCCAGCAGCTTCTCCGGGACAGGGAGGGTTATCTCCTACGAGCAGTACTTC.

This clonotype was recorded at least ten times. This sequence joins TRBV7-9 and TRBJ1-2; a weak D match, TRBD1 (6 bases). V dropped 3 bases and J dropped 6 bases, with 11 bases sitting between them. This CDR3 comprises 13 residues. CDR1 and CDR2 from the germline V gene are SEHNR and FQNEAQ (reference sequence). As DNA, the CDR3 is TGTGCCAGCAGCTTTATGGGGGGCGATGGCTACACCTTC. Residues: CASSFMGGDGYTF.

At least ten counts were recorded for this clonotype. The gene calls are TRBV28 and TRBJ2-3; 12 nucleotides line up with TRBD2. V trimming: 3 bases; J trimming: 6 bases; junction bases outside the gene matches: 7. There are 16 residues in the CDR3. Per germline, CDR1 MDHEN and CDR2 SYDVKM. The CDR3 is CASSLTSGGLRDTQYF. CDR3 DNA: TGTGCCAGCAGTTTGACTAGCGGGGGACTCAGGGATACGCAGTATTTT. Drawing the rest from reference TRBV28 and TRBJ2-3, the complete variable domain is DVKVTQSSRYLVKRTGEKVFLECVQDMDHENMFWYRQDPGLGLRLIYFSYDVKMKEKGDIPEGYSVSREKKERFSLILESASTNQTSMYLCASSLTSGGLRDTQYFGPGTRLTVL.

The table lists this clonotype with many counts. The chain links TRBV5-1 to TRBJ1-5, with a weak D call TRBD1 (6 bases). This CDR3 comprises 14 residues. The V end lost 4 bases, the J end lost 7 bases, and 15 bases lay between the germline ends. The germline V gene encodes CDR1 SGHRS and CDR2 YFSETQ. In nucleotides, the CDR3 is TGCGCCAGCAGCCCGGGGGGGCAGGGACAGCCCCAGCATTTT. Protein: CASSPGGQGQPQHF.

This clonotype was counted at least ten times. V is TRBV4-3 and J is TRBJ1-6; D not certain. The germline V and J ends were trimmed by 0 bases and 6 bases, with 9 bases remaining between them. The germline gives CDR1 LGHNA, CDR2 YSLEER. There are 15 residues in the CDR3. DNA for the CDR3: TGCGCCAGCAGCCAAGACCACGGTTTTAATTCACCCCTCCACTTT. Translating gives CASSQDHGFNSPLHF.

This clonotype was counted ten times or more. The V call is TRBV20-1, the J call TRBJ1-2; D remains unclear. CDR3 length: 14 amino acids. Germline values: CDR1 DFQATT, CDR2 SNEGSKA (reference sequence). V lost 0 bases, J lost 0 bases, and 8 bases lay in between. This chain's CDR3 is CSARDSSSNYGYTF. The CDR3 coding sequence is TGCAGTGCTAGAGATTCCAGCTCTAACTATGGCTACACCTTC.